These 31 T cell receptor beta chains were all obtained from the same sample, sequenced in a study of T cells in Graves' hyperthyroidism and ophthalmopathy. What was amplified from RNA transcripts were TCR beta CDR3 regions. When the TCR CDR3 underwent first-round RT-PCR, the HTBI primer set was used. TCRdb reprocessed the multiplex PCR reads with MiXCR, giving one entry per CDR3 protein. The table lists a few hundred thousand distinct CDR3 sequences, roughly 14% of them singletons. Material for sequencing was blood. The origin of the receptors is a woman under 40 with Graves' hyperthyroidism.

This clonotype has only a few counts. This sequence joins TRBV25-1 and TRBJ1-1, with a possible D match to TRBD1 (5 bases). Per the germline V gene, CDR1 is MGHDK and CDR2 is SYGVNS. Between the trimmed V and J ends, which lost 5 bases and 4 bases, there was a span of 11 bases. This CDR3 contains 13 residues. CDR3 nucleotide sequence: TGTGCCAGCAGTAACCAGGGCGGCACTGAAGCTTTCTTT. As protein: CASSNQGGTEAFF. Drawing the rest from reference TRBV25-1 and TRBJ1-1, the complete variable domain is EADIYQTPRYLVIGTGKKITLECSQTMGHDKMYWYQQDPGMELHLIHYSYGVNSTEKGDLSSESTVSRIRTEHFPLTLESARPSHTSQYLCASSNQGGTEAFFGQGTRLTVV.

Ten or more counts support this clonotype. The chain links TRBV13 to TRBJ2-5; no firm D call. The CDR3 consists of 13 residues. V was pared by 0 bases and J by 2 bases, with 4 bases between. Germline CDR1 reads PRHDT; CDR2 reads FYEKMQ (reference sequence). This CDR3 reads CASSLGWQETQYF. CDR3 nucleotides: TGTGCCAGCAGCTTAGGGTGGCAAGAGACCCAGTACTTC.

V and J are TRBV30 and TRBJ2-1; TRBD2 might be the D (6 bases). Trimming shortened V by 4 bases and J by 9 bases, and 16 bases separated the two germline ends. This CDR3 has 13 amino acids. CDR1 is GTSNPN, CDR2 SVGIG, per germline (reference sequence). For the CDR3, the DNA is TGTGCCTGGATCCGGGGGAGGAATGGTGAGCAGTTCTTC. The encoded protein is CAWIRGRNGEQFF.

This clonotype has just a few counts. The chain employs TRBV29-1 and TRBJ2-2; D is unresolved. The CDR3 runs 14 residues. V dropped 6 bases and J dropped 5 bases, with 16 bases sitting between them. CDR1 and CDR2 from the germline V gene are SQVTM and ANQGSEA. The CDR3 DNA sequence: TGCAGCGTCCGATCTGGGCCACTTACCGGGGAGCTGTTTTTT. Amino acid sequence: CSVRSGPLTGELFF.

This clonotype was recorded many times. V gene TRBV12-3 or TRBV12-4 combines with J gene TRBJ2-1; D is possibly TRBD1 (6 bases). The CDR3 is 14 residues long. V was shortened by 5 bases and J by 4 bases, with 12 bases between the two germline ends. CDR3 DNA: TGTGCCAGCAGTATAGGGGGTGGATACAATGAGCAGTTCTTC. This sequence encodes CASSIGGGYNEQFF.

This clonotype occurred a few times. V is TRBV5-1 and J is TRBJ1-1; D is undetermined. V dropped 0 bases and J dropped 5 bases, with 8 bases sitting between them. The CDR3 totals 13 residues. Germline values: CDR1 SGHRS, CDR2 YFSETQ. CDR3 DNA sequence: TGCGCCAGCAGCTTGGCCAAGGTTACTGAAGCTTTCTTT. It is translated as CASSLAKVTEAFF.

The gene calls are TRBV20-1 and TRBJ2-7; D may be TRBD2 (5 bases). The CDR3 contains 14 residues. V gave up 6 bases and J gave up 2 bases, with 17 bases separating them. The germline V gene has CDR1 DFQATT and CDR2 SNEGSKA (reference sequence). The CDR3 DNA is TGCAGTGCAACCCTTGAGGGAGTGCCCTACGAGCAGTACTTC. Protein: CSATLEGVPYEQYF.

V and J are TRBV19 and TRBJ2-2; TRBD2 aligns across 12 bases. V lost 6 bases and J lost 3; bases outside the gene matches: 8. The germline V gene has CDR1 LNHDA and CDR2 SQIVND (reference sequence). The CDR3 spans 17 residues. In DNA, the CDR3 is TGTGCCAGTAGCCGCCCGACTAGCGGGAGCCACACCGGGGAGCTGTTTTTT. The encoded protein is CASSRPTSGSHTGELFF.

J is TRBJ2-7 and V is TRBV24-1; TRBD2 matches at 7 bases. There are 17 residues in the CDR3. Germline CDR1 and CDR2: KGHDR and SFDVKD. V dropped 3 bases and J dropped 5; count of bases not matched to a gene: 15. CDR3 coding DNA: TGTGCCACCAGTGATCTCGACTTGGGGGGGAGGGCGGACGAGCAGTACTTC. Translated: CATSDLDLGGRADEQYF.

This clonotype has a handful of counts. The chain recombines TRBV3-1 with TRBJ1-1; D is undetermined. There are 16 residues in the CDR3. Looked up from germline, CDR1 is LGHDT and CDR2 is YNNKEL (reference sequence). Trimming took 0 bases from V and 5 from J, leaving 16 bases between them. This CDR3 reads CASSQDFRQAGTEAFF. As DNA, the CDR3 is TGTGCCAGCAGCCAAGATTTTCGGCAGGCGGGGACTGAAGCTTTCTTT.

This clonotype turned up a few times. The chain combines TRBV11-2 with TRBJ2-2; no definite D call. Between the trimmed V and J ends, which lost 5 bases and 8 bases, there was a span of 15 bases. Per germline, CDR1 SGHAT and CDR2 FQNNGV. CDR3 length: 14 amino acids. The CDR3 coding sequence is TGTGCCAGCAGCCCCGGCGTTAGTGGGGGGGAGCTGTTTTTT. Its protein product is CASSPGVSGGELFF.

This clonotype was seen only a few times. Germline is not matched at one junction end, which may reflect a read error. This CDR3 reads CVWTDWGEKLFF. The CDR3 nucleotides read TGTGTCTGGACGGATTGGGGAGAAAAACTGTTTTTT. V usage is TRBV30 and J usage is TRBJ1-4; D remains unclear. Germline loops: CDR1 GTSNPN, CDR2 SVGIG (reference sequence). This CDR3 comprises 12 residues.

This clonotype was observed a handful of times. The CDR3 coding sequence is TGTGCCAGCAGTTTACTGGGCGGCCGTTACAATGAGCAGTTCTTC. It codes for CASSLLGGRYNEQFF. V and J are TRBV28 and TRBJ2-1; D is unresolved. The germline V gene encodes CDR1 MDHEN and CDR2 SYDVKM. V was clipped by 2 bases and J by 4 bases, with 12 bases between them. The CDR3 is 15 amino acids.

The sample holds many counts of this clonotype. The CDR3 coding sequence is TGTGCCAGCAGTTTAGGGACAGCCTCCTACAATGAGCAGTTCTTC. This codes for CASSLGTASYNEQFF. This sequence joins TRBV27 and TRBJ2-1, with 7 bases aligning to TRBD1. Germline V gives CDR1 MNHEY, CDR2 SMNVEV (reference sequence). Trimming at V came to 2 bases and at J to 0 bases, leaving 1 base not matched to a gene. The CDR3 spans 15 residues.

To note about this clonotype: A much larger clone is a single base away; this may be a read error. Since the CDR3 does not end with the conserved phenylalanine or tryptophan, this likely comes from a read error. The J gene is TRBJ2-1, the V gene TRBV6-1; 8 bases match TRBD2. V was clipped by 5 bases and J by 2 bases; unmatched bases: 8. Germline values: CDR1 MNHNS, CDR2 SASEGT. The CDR3 contains 16 residues. The CDR3 sequence: CASSSLREDTYNEQFL. The CDR3 DNA reads TGTGCCAGCAGTAGCCTGCGGGAGGACACCTACAATGAGCAGTTCCTC.

The V and J genes are TRBV20-1 and TRBJ2-7; D is perhaps TRBD1 (6 bases). CDR3 length: 13 residues. Trimming removed 1 base from V and 5 bases from J, with 12 bases in between. CDR1 is DFQATT and CDR2 is SNEGSKA in the germline V gene (reference sequence). The CDR3 here is CSARAFGGHEQYF. Here the CDR3 DNA reads TGCAGTGCTAGAGCCTTTGGGGGCCACGAGCAGTACTTC.

The chain carries TRBV14 and TRBJ1-4, with 9 nucleotides matching TRBD1. The length of the CDR3 is 16 residues. Trimming cost V 4 bases and J 8 bases; bases outside gene matches: 11. Germline CDR1 reads SGHDN; CDR2 reads FVKESK. The CDR3 coding sequence is TGTGCCAGCAGCCGGTATACAGGGGGCGCTGGGGAAAAACTGTTTTTT. Translation: CASSRYTGGAGEKLFF.

The chain is built from TRBV28 and TRBJ2-7; 11 positions match TRBD2. V lost 4 bases and J lost 5; bases outside the gene matches: 10. Germline V lookup: CDR1 MDHEN, CDR2 SYDVKM. This CDR3 is built from 16 residues. The CDR3 sequence: CASSSSSGRGGHEQYF. CDR3 sequence (DNA): TGTGCCAGCAGTTCCAGTAGCGGGAGGGGTGGCCACGAGCAGTACTTC.

This clonotype was picked up a small number of times. The chain links TRBV18 to TRBJ2-2; no firm D call. In germline, CDR1 is KGHSH, CDR2 LQKENI. There are 15 residues in the CDR3. With 3 bases removed from V and 1 base from J, the gap between germline ends came to 9 bases. The CDR3 DNA reads TGTGCCAGCTCACCGAAGAGAGAGAACACCGGGGAGCTGTTTTTT. Encoded protein: CASSPKRENTGELFF. Supplemented by reference TRBV18 and TRBJ2-2, the full variable domain reads NAGVMQNPRHLVRRRGQEARLRCSPMKGHSHVYWYRQLPEEGLKFMVYLQKENIIDESGMPKERFSAEFPKEGPSILRIQQVVRGDSAAYFCASSPKRENTGELFFGEGSRLTVL.

Many counts were recorded for this clonotype. The chain carries TRBV5-1 and TRBJ2-1, with TRBD2 as a possible D gene (5 bases). CDR1 SGHRS and CDR2 YFSETQ come from the germline V gene. The CDR3 covers 14 residues. Trimming left V 1 base short and J 6 bases short, with 11 bases between. The CDR3 coding sequence is TGCGCCAGCAGCTTGTCGCTAGCCGGCAATGAGCAGTTCTTC. Translating gives CASSLSLAGNEQFF.

The chain has TRBV20-1 and TRBJ2-7, with TRBD2 identical over 7 bases. J gave up 3 bases and V 1 base, and 18 bases lay outside the gene matches. The CDR3 consists of 18 residues. CDR1 DFQATT and CDR2 SNEGSKA come from the germline V gene (reference sequence). CDR3 amino acids: CSARGLPVGGTDHYEQYF. In DNA, the CDR3 is TGCAGTGCTAGAGGGCTCCCGGTGGGGGGGACCGACCACTACGAGCAGTACTTC.

This clonotype appeared a few times. This chain uses TRBV7-9 with TRBJ1-5, with D possibly matching TRBD1 (6 bases). Looked up from germline, CDR1 is SEHNR and CDR2 is FQNEAQ (reference sequence). V lost 0 bases to trimming and J lost 4 bases, with 13 bases between them. This CDR3 region has 16 residues. CDR3 in DNA: TGTGCCAGCAGCTTAGCAGGGGGTGTAATAAATCAGCCCCAGCATTTT. This translates into CASSLAGGVINQPQHF.

The chain joins TRBV7-2 to TRBJ2-7; 7 bases align to TRBD2. This CDR3 has 15 residues. Germline assignment: CDR1 SGHTA and CDR2 FQGNSA. V dropped 5 bases and J dropped 1; count of bases not matched to a gene: 8. CDR3 nucleotide sequence: TGTGCCAGCAGCCCCGGGGTAGCGGGTTCCTACGAGCAGTACTTC. Its translation is CASSPGVAGSYEQYF.

This clonotype was detected only a few times. V and J are TRBV12-3 or TRBV12-4 and TRBJ1-5; D unresolved. V lost 3 bases and J 9 bases, leaving 12 bases between the germline ends. The CDR3 runs to 13 residues. CDR3 DNA: TGTGCCAGCAGTTTGCAGGTTACGGGGCCCCAGCATTTT. This sequence encodes CASSLQVTGPQHF.

This clonotype was detected only a few times. The genes are TRBV7-3 and TRBJ1-6, with D possibly being TRBD1 (6 bases). The V gene lost 5 bases and the J gene lost 9 bases, with 20 bases spanning the gap. Germline V gene data show CDR1 as SGHTA and CDR2 as FQGTGA. This CDR3 contains 16 residues. Here the CDR3 DNA reads TGTGCCAGCAGCCAAGGGGGACCCAGGGTTGGTTCACCCCTCCACTTT. The encoded protein is CASSQGGPRVGSPLHF.

This clonotype was seen ten or more times. The chain carries TRBV5-1 and TRBJ2-2; D may be TRBD2 (5 bases). Trimming left V 4 bases short and J 0 bases short, with 10 bases between. The CDR3 contains 15 residues. The germline CDR1 and CDR2 sequences are SGHRS and YFSETQ. Here the CDR3 reads CASSQTAANTGELFF. In DNA, the CDR3 is TGCGCCAGCAGCCAAACAGCGGCGAACACCGGGGAGCTGTTTTTT.

This clonotype was picked up many times. The V and J genes are TRBV19 and TRBJ2-7; D could derive from TRBD1 or TRBD2 (5 bases each). In germline, CDR1 is LNHDA, CDR2 SQIVND (reference sequence). The V end lost 4 bases, the J end lost 2 bases, and 9 bases lay between the germline ends. The CDR3 runs to 13 residues. This CDR3 reads CASSTGTTYEQYF. DNA for the CDR3: TGTGCCAGTAGTACCGGGACGACCTACGAGCAGTACTTC.

This rearrangement joins TRBV6-5 to TRBJ1-3; no firm D call. Per the germline V gene, CDR1 is MNHEY and CDR2 is SVGAGI. CDR3 length: 12 amino acids. Between the trimmed V and J ends, which lost 7 bases and 8 bases, there was a span of 12 bases. In nucleotides, the CDR3 is TGTGCCAGCAATTCGGAAGGAGACACCATATATTTT. Amino acids: CASNSEGDTIYF.

This clonotype was seen a few times. This sequence joins TRBV6-6 and TRBJ2-7, with 7 bases aligning to TRBD2. The CDR3 totals 16 residues. J gave up 1 base and V 0 bases, and 6 bases lay outside the gene matches. From germline, CDR1 is MNHNY and CDR2 SVGAGI (reference sequence). The CDR3 loop reads CASSYSFSGPSYEQYF. CDR3 in DNA: TGTGCCAGCAGTTACTCGTTTAGCGGGCCTTCCTACGAGCAGTACTTC.

This clonotype was counted at least ten times. This sequence joins TRBV6-6 and TRBJ2-5, with D possibly being TRBD1 (6 bases). V was cut by 1 base and J by 5 bases, with 14 bases left in between. The CDR3 has 15 amino acids. Germline V gene sequence: CDR1 MNHNY, CDR2 SVGAGI (reference sequence). The CDR3 sequence: CASSYWAGDRETQYF. The DNA of the CDR3 is TGTGCCAGCAGTTACTGGGCAGGGGACCGGGAGACCCAGTACTTC.

This clonotype was detected ten times or more. The chain is built from TRBV24-1 and TRBJ2-1; D remains unclear. The CDR3 length is 11 residues. CDR1 is KGHDR and CDR2 is SFDVKD in the germline V gene. With 3 bases removed from V and 8 bases from J, the gap between germline ends came to 4 bases. The CDR3 DNA follows: TGTGCCACCAGTGATAGGGATGAGCAGTTCTTC. This gives the protein CATSDRDEQFF.